This section outlines one T cell receptor (beta chain) sequence together with its context. No antigen is known for it. The V gene's germline CDR1 is LNHDA and CDR2 SQIVND (reference sequence). With 5 bases removed from V and 4 bases from J, the gap between germline ends came to 15 bases. CDR3 size: 15 residues. The data derive from a study of cytomegalovirus exposure and HLA in healthy donors. Study-level background: Among around 400 genotyped donors, 80% to 90% fell in the Caucasian-associated ancestry cluster. Findings of the study overall: Immune exposure data for these donors was limited to CMV serostatus.

PCR amplification relied on 60 Vbeta primers (plus 13 Jbeta primers). TCRdb's table, derived via immunoSEQ multiplex PCR, lists solely in-frame clones and lacks some. Its table records about 41,000 clones. V gene TRBV19 combines with J gene TRBJ1-5; tentative D call: TRBD1 (6 bases). This clonotype originated in a man aged 30-40 years in good health and CMV-seronegative. Sequencing was performed on PBMCs. CDR3 residues: CASSSSTQGNQPQHF. Written as DNA, the CDR3 is TGTGCCAGTAGTTCCTCTACTCAGGGGAATCAGCCCCAGCATTTT.